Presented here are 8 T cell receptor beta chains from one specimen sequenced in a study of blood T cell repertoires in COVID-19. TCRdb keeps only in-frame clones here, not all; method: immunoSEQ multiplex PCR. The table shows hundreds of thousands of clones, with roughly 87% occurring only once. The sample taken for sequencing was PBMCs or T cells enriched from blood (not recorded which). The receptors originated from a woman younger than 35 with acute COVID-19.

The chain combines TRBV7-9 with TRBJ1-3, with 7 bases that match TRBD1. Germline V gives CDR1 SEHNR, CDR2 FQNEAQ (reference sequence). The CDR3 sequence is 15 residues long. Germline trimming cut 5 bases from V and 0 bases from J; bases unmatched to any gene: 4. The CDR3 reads CASSRDRVSGNTIYF. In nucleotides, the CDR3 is TGTGCCAGCAGCCGTGACAGGGTCTCTGGAAACACCATATATTTT.

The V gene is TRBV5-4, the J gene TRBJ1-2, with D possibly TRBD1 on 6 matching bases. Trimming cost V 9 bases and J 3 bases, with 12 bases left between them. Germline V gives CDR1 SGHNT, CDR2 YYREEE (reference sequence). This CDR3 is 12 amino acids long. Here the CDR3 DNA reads TGTGCCACCTGGGACACCTACTATGGCTACACCTTC. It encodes CATWDTYYGYTF. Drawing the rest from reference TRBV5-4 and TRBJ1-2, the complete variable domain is ETGVTQSPTHLIKTRGQQVTLRCSSQSGHNTVSWYQQALGQGPQFIFQYYREEENGRGNFPPRFSGLQFPNYSSELNVNALELDDSALYLCATWDTYYGYTFGSGTRLTVV.

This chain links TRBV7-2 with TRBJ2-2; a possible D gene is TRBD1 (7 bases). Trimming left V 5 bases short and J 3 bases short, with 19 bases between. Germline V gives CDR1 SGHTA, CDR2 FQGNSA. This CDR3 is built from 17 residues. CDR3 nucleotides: TGTGCCAGCAGCCTGGTTGGAGGGGGCCAATACACCGGGGAGCTGTTTTTT. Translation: CASSLVGGGQYTGELFF.

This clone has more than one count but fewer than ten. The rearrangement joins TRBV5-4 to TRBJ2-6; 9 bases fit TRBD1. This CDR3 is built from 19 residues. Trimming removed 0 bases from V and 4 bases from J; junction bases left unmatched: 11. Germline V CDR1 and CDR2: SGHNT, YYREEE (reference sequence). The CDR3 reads CASSLALGQGPSGANVLTF. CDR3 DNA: TGTGCCAGCAGCTTGGCCCTGGGACAGGGTCCTTCGGGGGCCAACGTCCTGACTTTC. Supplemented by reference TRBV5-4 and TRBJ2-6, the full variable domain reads ETGVTQSPTHLIKTRGQQVTLRCSSQSGHNTVSWYQQALGQGPQFIFQYYREEENGRGNFPPRFSGLQFPNYSSELNVNALELDDSALYLCASSLALGQGPSGANVLTFGAGSRLTVL.

The CDR3 spells CASGWVLSNTEAFF. The CDR3, as DNA: TGTGCTAGTGGTTGGGTTCTATCGAACACTGAAGCTTTCTTT. The gene calls are TRBV12-5 and TRBJ1-1; unclear D gene. The V gene lost 4 bases and the J gene lost 1 base, with 10 bases spanning the gap. Germline CDR1 LGHNT, CDR2 FRNRAP. The CDR3 is 14 residues long.

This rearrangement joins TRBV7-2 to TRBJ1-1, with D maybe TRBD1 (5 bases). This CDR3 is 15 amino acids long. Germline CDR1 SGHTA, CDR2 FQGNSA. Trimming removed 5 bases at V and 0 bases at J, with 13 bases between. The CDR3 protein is CASSPLQALNTEAFF. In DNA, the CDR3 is TGTGCCAGCAGCCCTCTACAGGCTTTGAACACTGAAGCTTTCTTT.

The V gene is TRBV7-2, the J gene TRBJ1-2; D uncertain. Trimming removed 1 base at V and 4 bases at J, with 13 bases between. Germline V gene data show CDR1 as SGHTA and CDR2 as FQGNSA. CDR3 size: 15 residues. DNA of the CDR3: TGTGCCAGCAGCTTAGAAGCAGGCCGAAGCTATGGCTACACCTTC. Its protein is CASSLEAGRSYGYTF.

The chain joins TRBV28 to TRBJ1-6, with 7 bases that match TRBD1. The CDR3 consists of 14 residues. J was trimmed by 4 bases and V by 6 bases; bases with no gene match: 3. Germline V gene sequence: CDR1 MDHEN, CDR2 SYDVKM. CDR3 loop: CASSRTGYNSPLHF. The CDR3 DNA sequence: TGTGCCAGCAGCCGGACAGGATATAATTCACCCCTCCACTTT.